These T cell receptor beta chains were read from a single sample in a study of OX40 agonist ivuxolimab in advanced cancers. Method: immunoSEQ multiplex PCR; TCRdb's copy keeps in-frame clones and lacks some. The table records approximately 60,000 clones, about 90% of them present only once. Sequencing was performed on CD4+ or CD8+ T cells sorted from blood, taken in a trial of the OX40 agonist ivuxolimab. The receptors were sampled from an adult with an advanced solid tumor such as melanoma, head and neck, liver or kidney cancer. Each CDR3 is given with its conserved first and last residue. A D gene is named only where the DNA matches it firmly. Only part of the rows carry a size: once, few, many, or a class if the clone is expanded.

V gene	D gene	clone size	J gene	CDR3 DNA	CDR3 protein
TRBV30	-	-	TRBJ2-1	TGTGCCTGGAGTGTCGGAGCGTCAGTGAGAAATGAGCAGTTCTTC	CAWSVGASVRNEQFF
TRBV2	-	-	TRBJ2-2	TGTGCCAGCAGTGCAGACGGCACGTCGGGGGAGCTGTTTTTT	CASSADGTSGELFF
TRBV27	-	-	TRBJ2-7	TGTGCCAGCAGTTTATCGACTGGGTACGAGCAGTACTTC	CASSLSTGYEQYF
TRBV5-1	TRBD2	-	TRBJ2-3	TGCGCCAGCAGCGGACGGGCGCCGGGACTAGCACTTGCTAGCACAGATACGCAGTATTTT	CASSGRAPGLALASTDTQYF
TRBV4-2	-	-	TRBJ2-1	TGTGCCAGCAGCCAAGGAGCTAGTGAAGTGCAGTTCTTC	CASSQGASEVQFF
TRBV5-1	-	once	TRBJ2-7	TGCGCCAGCAGCCTAGACCGCTACGAGCAGTACTTC	CASSLDRYEQYF
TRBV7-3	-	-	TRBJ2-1	TGTGCCAGCAGCTTAAGGGGGGATGAGCAGTTCTTC	CASSLRGDEQFF
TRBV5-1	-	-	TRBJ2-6	TGCGCCAGCAGTGAGGGGGTCGGGGCCAACGTCCTGACTTTC	CASSEGVGANVLTF
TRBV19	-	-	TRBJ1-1	TGTGCCAGTATTAGAGGGACCTTTGGGACTGAAGCTTTCTTT	CASIRGTFGTEAFF
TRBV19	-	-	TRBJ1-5	TGTGCCAGTAGTATAGAGAACAAGGTTAGGGGTCAGCCCCAGCATTTT	CASSIENKVRGQPQHF
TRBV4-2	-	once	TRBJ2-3	TGTGCCAGCAGCCAAGATCCGGGAGCGGATACGCAGTATTTT	CASSQDPGADTQYF
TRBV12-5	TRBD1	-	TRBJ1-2	TGTGCTAGTGGTTTGGTACAGGGGACCCCCCTTAACTATGGCTACACCTTC	CASGLVQGTPLNYGYTF
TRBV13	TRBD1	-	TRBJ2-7	TGTGCCAGCAGCACACAGGCAGGGGGCTACGAGCAGTACTTC	CASSTQAGGYEQYF
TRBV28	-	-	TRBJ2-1	TGTGCCAGCAGTTCCTACCCCTTACGACAGGGAGGCGAGCAGTTCTTC	CASSSYPLRQGGEQFF
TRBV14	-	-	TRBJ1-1	TGTGCCAGCAGCCCACCCTCTGACGGTACGAACACTGAAGCTTTCTTT	CASSPPSDGTNTEAFF
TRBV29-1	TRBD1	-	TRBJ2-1	TGCAGCGTTGAGTTCGGGACAGGGGTATTAGATGAGCAGTTCTTC	CSVEFGTGVLDEQFF
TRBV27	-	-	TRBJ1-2	TGTGCCAGCAGTGTTAACAGAGGGTGGGGCTACACCTTC	CASSVNRGWGYTF
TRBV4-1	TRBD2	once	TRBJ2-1	TGCGCCAGCAGCTTCCGTTCTGGGACTAGCGGGTTAAATGAGCAGTTCTTC	CASSFRSGTSGLNEQFF
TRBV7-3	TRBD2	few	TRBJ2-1	TGTGCCAGCAGCCTTAGCGGGGGGCCTTCTAATGAGCAGTTCTTC	CASSLSGGPSNEQFF
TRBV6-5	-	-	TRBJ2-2	TGTGCCAGCAGTTATTTCGGTGTCACCGGGGAGCTGTTTTTT	CASSYFGVTGELFF
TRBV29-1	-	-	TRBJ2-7	TGCAGCGTTGCTGTTCTTGGGGACGAGCAGTACTTC	CSVAVLGDEQYF
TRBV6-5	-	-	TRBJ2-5	TGTGCCAGCAGCCCACTTGGGGGGGCTAGGGAGACCCAGTACTTC	CASSPLGGARETQYF
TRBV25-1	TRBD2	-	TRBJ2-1	TGTGCCAGCAGGATGGGATGGGCGGGAGGCGGGCAGTTCTTC	CASRMGWAGGGQFF
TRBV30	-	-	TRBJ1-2	TGTGCCTGGAGTGGTACATATGGCTACACCTTC	CAWSGTYGYTF
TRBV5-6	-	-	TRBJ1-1	TGTGCCAGCAGCTCTCCACGACAGTCGAACACTGAAGCTTTCTTT	CASSSPRQSNTEAFF
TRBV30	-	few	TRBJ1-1	TGTGCCTGGAGTCCAAATACAGGGTTGGTCACTGAAGCTTTCTTT	CAWSPNTGLVTEAFF